This TCR beta chain was captured in a study of shared clonotypes between healthy human individuals (TCRdb year 2020). Turning to the overall study: The cohort comprised two women and a few men aged 18 to 49 years. Per donor, three plates each were used for CD4 naive and CD4 memory, two for CD8 naive, and one for CD8 memory. The study deeply sequenced blood TCR repertoires of five healthy adults to estimate repertoire size and the extent of clonotype sharing between individuals. Leukapheresis yielded between about 0.8 and 9.5 billion PBMCs per donor. To increase sequencing depth and limit assay-specific biases, TCR repertoire library preparation and sequencing were carried out by different laboratories using diverse techniques. Paper-wide results and their limitations: Pairwise subsampling led to the expectation that sequencing depth would affect the degree of clonotype sharing among donors. Sampling was restricted to blood, and TCR repertoires in tissues likely differ from the TCR repertoires found in blood. Higher generation probabilities were observed for clonotypes shared by all four sorted-subset donors than for non-shared clonotypes. Larger estimated clonotype richness was generally found for naive subsets than for memory subsets. Even with the large sequencing depth, rarefaction of the sorted-subset datasets indicated that sequencing was incomplete. Across a few donors, roughly 5.4% of naive CD4, approximately 3.5% of naive CD8, roughly 2.3% of memory CD4, and roughly 0.41% of memory CD8 clonotypes were shared. The genetic and exposure-history diversity represented was limited by the small number of donors.

Reading the germline V gene gives CDR1 SGDLS and CDR2 YYNGEE. Clipping removes 2 bases from V and 8 bases from J, with 14 as the unmatched junction base count. The CDR3 runs 17 residues from the cysteine to the phenylalanine. Left in the record is the CDR3 DNA by itself, 51 bases read in frame from the first base. Donors were healthy HIV-negative adults with no recently reported acute infections or vaccinations. Every donor was a Caucasian adult living in Nashville, Tennessee, USA. CD8 memory samples consisted of magnetically selected CD45RO+ cells combined with CCR7-negative CD45RA+ effector memory (TemRA) cells. After blood collection by leukapheresis, PBMCs were isolated using Ficoll-Histopaque density gradient centrifugation and then cryopreserved in the vapor phase of liquid nitrogen. Purity and quantity of every magnetically sorted T cell population were checked by analytical flow cytometry. Genomic DNA was isolated from every sorted fraction and measured by UV absorbance on a Nanodrop 2000c.

In regard to this clone: The clone's antigen remains unknown. Base qualities are not provided; no much larger clone lies one nucleotide away.

TCR CDR3 regions were amplified from genomic DNA by multiplex PCR using the deep immunoSEQ assay. For each cell subset, the extracted genomic DNA was distributed evenly across all wells of several immunoSEQ 96-well plates, and each plate served as one replicate. Each replicate PCR for sorted subsets received roughly 200 ng genomic DNA, equal to roughly 30,000 T cell genomes. Purified libraries were measured with a Qubit 3.0 fluorometer, size-checked on a Bioanalyzer 2100, and measured again with the KAPA Library Quantification kit. Every immunoSEQ 96-well plate was sequenced on a separate single-read 150-cycle Illumina NextSeq 550 flow cell. As for how the authors treated the data: Because the immunoSEQ output included only junctional sequences and no quality scores, the filtering could not be the same as the filtering used for full-length reads. To assign V/J genes and CDR3, sequences were annotated against IMGT germline references using PyIR, a Python wrapper for IgBLAST v1.9. Any read was removed if the V/J assignment was weak (E-value above 1e-6), the CDR3 was missing, or the read contained stop codons, out-of-frame junctions, or ambiguous translated residues. A V3J clonotype was defined by an identical inferred V gene, J gene, and CDR3 amino acid sequence. Percentage overlap between repertoires was computed as shared unique clonotypes divided by the size of the smaller repertoire. RTK rarefaction, the Chao1 estimator, and Recon v2.1 estimates of unobserved clonotypes were used to assess repertoire richness. OLGA was used to compute generation probabilities for all TCRbeta clonotypes that the gDNA method yielded from a few donors. TCRdb limited this immuneACCESS table to in-frame rearrangements with V and J called. A share of clones is missing; checked studies link under half to unresolved V genes, and the rest is unexplained. That table is the source of V, J and clone size, and D and trimming were worked out from the DNA. In all, the sample holds approximately 95,000 clones, and under 70% of those were seen once. The ten largest clones represent about 42% of the sample.

Sequencing was done on a sample of memory CD8+ T cells sorted from blood. The sample's cell subset or site label is to be understood as: CD45RO+ cells pooled with CCR7-negative TemRA cells. This receptor chain uses TRBV9 and TRBJ2-1; TRBD1 fits 9 bases in the junction. The receptor was derived from a man aged 25-45 years in good health. The bases read TGTGCCAGCAGCGTTGACCCCGGGACAGGGATTTTATATGAGCAGTTCTTC. Translated, this is CASSVDPGTGILYEQFF.